The source of this T cell receptor beta chain is a study of blood T cell repertoires in COVID-19. Across the whole study: Both acute and convalescent COVID-19 samples were obtained from the United States, Italy and Spain. PBMCs, B-cell-depleted T cells, or T cells provided the cDNA or gDNA that made up the material.

There are a few counts of this clone. This CDR3 contains 15 residues. The ends lost 0 bases at V and 6 bases at J; junction bases unmatched: 5. CDR1 is SGHRS, CDR2 YFSETQ, per germline. In the original analysis: The assay estimated nucleated cells by amplifying reference gene primers. Repertoires were generated with immunoSEQ multiplex PCR, while TCRdb's copy carries only in-frame clones and drops some. V and J calls and clone size are copied from that table; D and trimming were computed from the DNA. Here the sample spans under 250,000 clones, roughly 80% being singletons. This TCR derives from a woman of 80 years or more with acute or convalescent COVID-19. This chain links TRBV5-1 with TRBJ1-5, with 8 bases matching TRBD1. The sample consisted of peripheral blood. The CDR3 loop reads CASSLDGQGTQPQHF. The CDR3 DNA is TGCGCCAGCAGCTTGGACGGACAGGGCACTCAGCCCCAGCATTTT.